This TCR beta chain was captured by sequencing in a study of cytomegalovirus exposure and HLA in healthy donors. General study findings and limits: Altogether, 160 or so TCR beta chains were recorded as cytomegalovirus-associated.

About this clone itself: What it recognizes is unknown.

These donors were members of the roughly 110-subject validation cohort, a group separate from the roughly 670-subject first cohort. TCRdb's copy holds only in-frame clones and misses some; the assay was immunoSEQ multiplex PCR. This table holds tens of thousands of clones, approximately 81% found once. The germline V gene encodes CDR1 SNHLY and CDR2 FYNNEI. The CDR3 spans 14 residues. With 4 bases removed from V and 0 bases from J, the gap between germline ends came to 7 bases. Sequencing was carried out using PBMCs. The TCR sequence derives from a man younger than 35 in good health and CMV-seropositive. The rearrangement joins TRBV2 to TRBJ1-5, with a weak D call TRBD1 (5 bases). The CDR3 DNA reads TGTGCCAGCAGTGTGACAGATAGCAATCAGCCCCAGCATTTT. Translated, it gives CASSVTDSNQPQHF.